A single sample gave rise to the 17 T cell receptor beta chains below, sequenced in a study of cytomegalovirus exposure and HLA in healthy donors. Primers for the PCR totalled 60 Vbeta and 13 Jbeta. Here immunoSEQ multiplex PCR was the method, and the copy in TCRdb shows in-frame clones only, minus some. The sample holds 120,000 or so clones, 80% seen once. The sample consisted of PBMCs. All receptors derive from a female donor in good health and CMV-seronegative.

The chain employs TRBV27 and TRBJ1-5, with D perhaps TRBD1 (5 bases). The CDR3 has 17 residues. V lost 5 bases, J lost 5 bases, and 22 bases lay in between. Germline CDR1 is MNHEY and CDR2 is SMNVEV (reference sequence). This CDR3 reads CASSPLGGNGFYQPQHF. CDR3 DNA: TGTGCCAGCAGTCCCTTGGGGGGAAATGGGTTCTATCAGCCCCAGCATTTT.

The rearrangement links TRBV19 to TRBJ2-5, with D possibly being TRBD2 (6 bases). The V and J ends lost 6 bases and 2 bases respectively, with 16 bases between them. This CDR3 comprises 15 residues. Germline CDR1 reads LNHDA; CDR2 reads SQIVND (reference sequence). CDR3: CASRSWEAGQETQYF. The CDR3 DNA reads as TGTGCCAGTAGGAGTTGGGAGGCCGGGCAAGAGACCCAGTACTTC.

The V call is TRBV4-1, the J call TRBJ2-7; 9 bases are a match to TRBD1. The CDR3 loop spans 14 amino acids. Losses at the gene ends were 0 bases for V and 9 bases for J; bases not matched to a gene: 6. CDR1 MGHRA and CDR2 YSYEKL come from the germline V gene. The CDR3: CASSQDVPGQGQYF. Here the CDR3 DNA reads TGCGCCAGCAGCCAAGATGTTCCGGGACAGGGGCAGTACTTC.

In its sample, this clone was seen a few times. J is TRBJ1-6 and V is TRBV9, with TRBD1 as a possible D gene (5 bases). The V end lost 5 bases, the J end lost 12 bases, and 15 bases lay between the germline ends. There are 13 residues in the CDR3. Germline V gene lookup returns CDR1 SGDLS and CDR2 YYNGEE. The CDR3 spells CASRQGGVEPLHF. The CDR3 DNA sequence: TGTGCCAGCAGGCAGGGAGGGGTCGAACCCCTCCACTTT.

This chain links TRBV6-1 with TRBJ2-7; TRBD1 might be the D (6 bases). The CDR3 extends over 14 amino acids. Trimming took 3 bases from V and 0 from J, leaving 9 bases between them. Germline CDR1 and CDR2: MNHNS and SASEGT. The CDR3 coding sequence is TGTGCCAGCAGTGAGACGGACAGCTCCTACGAGCAGTACTTC. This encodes CASSETDSSYEQYF.

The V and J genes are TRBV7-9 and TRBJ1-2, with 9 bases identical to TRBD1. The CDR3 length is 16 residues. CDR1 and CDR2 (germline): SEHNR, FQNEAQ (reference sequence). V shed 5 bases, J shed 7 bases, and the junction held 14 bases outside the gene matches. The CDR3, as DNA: TGTGCCAGCAGCCCCCACGGGACGGGACAGGGACCTGGCTACACCTTC. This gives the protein CASSPHGTGQGPGYTF.

This CDR3 is CASSLRLAETQYF. CDR3 in DNA: TGTGCCAGCAGCTTAAGACTAGCCGAGACCCAGTACTTC. The chain recombines TRBV7-9 with TRBJ2-5; TRBD2 agrees at 7 bases. The CDR3 loop spans 13 amino acids. Germline lookup yields CDR1 SEHNR and CDR2 FQNEAQ (reference sequence). J was trimmed by 5 bases and V by 2 bases; bases with no gene match: 2.

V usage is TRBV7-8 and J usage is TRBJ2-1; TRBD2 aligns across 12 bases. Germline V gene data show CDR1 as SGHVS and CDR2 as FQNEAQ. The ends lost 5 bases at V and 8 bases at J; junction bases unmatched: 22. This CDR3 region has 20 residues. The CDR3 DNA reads TGTGCCAGCAGCCAACCGGTAACTAGCGGGGGGCCCGCTAGTTCAGATGAGCAGTTCTTC. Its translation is CASSQPVTSGGPASSDEQFF.

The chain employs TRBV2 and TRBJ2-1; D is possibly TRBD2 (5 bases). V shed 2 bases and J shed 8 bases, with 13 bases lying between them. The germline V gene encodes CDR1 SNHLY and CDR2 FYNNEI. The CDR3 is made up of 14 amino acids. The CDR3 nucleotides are TGTGCCAGCAGTGAAATTGGGGAGCGGTATGAGCAGTTCTTC. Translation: CASSEIGERYEQFF.

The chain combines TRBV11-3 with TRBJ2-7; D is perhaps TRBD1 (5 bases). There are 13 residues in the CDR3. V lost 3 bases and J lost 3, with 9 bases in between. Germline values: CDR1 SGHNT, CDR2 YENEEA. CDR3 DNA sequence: TGTGCCAGCAGCTTTACAGGTAGCTACGAGCAGTACTTC. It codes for CASSFTGSYEQYF.

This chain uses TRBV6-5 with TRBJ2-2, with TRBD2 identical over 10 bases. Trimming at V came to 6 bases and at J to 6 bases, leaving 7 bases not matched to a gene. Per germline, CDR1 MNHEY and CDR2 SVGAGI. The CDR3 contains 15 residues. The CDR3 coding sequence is TGTGCCAGCAGCCGGAGACTAGCGGGCGCCGGGGAGCTGTTTTTT. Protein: CASSRRLAGAGELFF.

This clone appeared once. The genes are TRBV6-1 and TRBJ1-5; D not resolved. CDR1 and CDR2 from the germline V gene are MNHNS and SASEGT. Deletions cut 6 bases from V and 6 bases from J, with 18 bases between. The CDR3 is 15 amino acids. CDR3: CASRLDVGRGQPQHF. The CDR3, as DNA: TGTGCCAGCAGATTAGACGTGGGGAGAGGTCAGCCCCAGCATTTT.

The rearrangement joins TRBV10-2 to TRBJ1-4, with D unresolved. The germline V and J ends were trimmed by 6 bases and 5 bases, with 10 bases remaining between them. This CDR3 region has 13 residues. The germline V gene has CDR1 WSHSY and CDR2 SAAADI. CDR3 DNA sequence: TGCGCCAGCAGAAACTCCGGGAATGAAAAACTGTTTTTT. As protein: CASRNSGNEKLFF.

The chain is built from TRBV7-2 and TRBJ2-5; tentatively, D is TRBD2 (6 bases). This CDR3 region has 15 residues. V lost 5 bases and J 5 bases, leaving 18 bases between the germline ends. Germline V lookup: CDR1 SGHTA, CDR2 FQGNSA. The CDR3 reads CASSATGGGWETQYF. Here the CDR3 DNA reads TGTGCCAGCAGCGCTACCGGGGGAGGTTGGGAGACCCAGTACTTC.

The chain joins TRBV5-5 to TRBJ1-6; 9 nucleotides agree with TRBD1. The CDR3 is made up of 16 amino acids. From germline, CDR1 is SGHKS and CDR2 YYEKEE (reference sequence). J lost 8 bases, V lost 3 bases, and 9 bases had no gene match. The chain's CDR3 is CASSWYPDRGYSPLHF. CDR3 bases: TGTGCCAGCAGCTGGTACCCGGACAGGGGATATTCACCCCTCCACTTT.

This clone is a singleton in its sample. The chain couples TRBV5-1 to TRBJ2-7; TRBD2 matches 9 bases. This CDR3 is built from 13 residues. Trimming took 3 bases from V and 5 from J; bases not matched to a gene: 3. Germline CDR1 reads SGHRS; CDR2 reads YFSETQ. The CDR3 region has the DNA TGCGCCAGCAGCTCTTTAGCGGGGGACGAGCAGTACTTC. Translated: CASSSLAGDEQYF.

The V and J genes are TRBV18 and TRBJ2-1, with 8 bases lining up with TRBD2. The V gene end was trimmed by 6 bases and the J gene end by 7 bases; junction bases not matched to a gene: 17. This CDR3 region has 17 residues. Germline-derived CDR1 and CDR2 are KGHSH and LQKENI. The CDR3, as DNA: TGTGCCAGCTCCCTCGCCCCGAATCGGGGGGGCGTTAATGAGCAGTTCTTC. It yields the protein CASSLAPNRGGVNEQFF.